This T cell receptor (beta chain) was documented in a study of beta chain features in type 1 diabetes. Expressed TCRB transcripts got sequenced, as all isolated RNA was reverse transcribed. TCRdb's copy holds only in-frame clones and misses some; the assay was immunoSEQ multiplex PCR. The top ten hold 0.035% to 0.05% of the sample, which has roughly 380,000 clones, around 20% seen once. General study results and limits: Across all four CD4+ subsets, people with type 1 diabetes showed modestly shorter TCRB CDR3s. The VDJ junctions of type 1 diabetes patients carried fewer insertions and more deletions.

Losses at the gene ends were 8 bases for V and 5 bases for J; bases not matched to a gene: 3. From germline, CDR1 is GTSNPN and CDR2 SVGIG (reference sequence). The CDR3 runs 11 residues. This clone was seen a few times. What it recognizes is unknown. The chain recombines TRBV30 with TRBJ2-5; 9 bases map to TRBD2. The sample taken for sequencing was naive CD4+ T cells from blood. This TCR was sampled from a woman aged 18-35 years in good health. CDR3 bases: TGTGCCGTTGGACTAGCGGAGACCCAGTACTTC. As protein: CAVGLAETQYF.